This TCR beta chain was sequenced for a study of blood T cell repertoires in COVID-19. Overall study context: The United States, Italy and Spain provided the acute and convalescent COVID-19 samples.

Residents of around 24 US areas, aged roughly 18 to 89 years, made up the participants. In the authors' workflow: The authors estimated nucleated cell counts from reference gene primer amplification. The method was immunoSEQ multiplex PCR; TCRdb's version includes in-frame clones alone and lacks a portion of them. V, J and clone size reflect that table, while D and trimming were determined from the DNA. The sample has around 340,000 clones; 65% to 90% are singletons. V shed 7 bases and J shed 1 base, with 10 bases lying between them. Germline V gives CDR1 LGHDT, CDR2 YNNKEL (reference sequence). The length of the CDR3 is 13 residues.

The source is a woman between 35 and 50 years old with acute COVID-19. Sequencing was performed on PBMCs or T cells enriched from blood (not recorded which). The chain has TRBV3-1 (or the pseudogene TRBV3-2) and TRBJ1-1; tentative D call: TRBD1 (6 bases). CDR3 region: CASNTQGNTEAFF. The CDR3 DNA reads TGTGCCAGCAACACACAGGGGAACACTGAAGCTTTCTTT.